A few counts support the clone carrying this T cell receptor (beta chain). Sequencing targeted expressed TCRB transcripts, as all isolated RNA had been reverse transcribed. Sequencing used immunoSEQ multiplex PCR; TCRdb keeps in-frame clones, though not all of them. The sample lists around 250,000 clones; around an eighth were seen once. The data were taken from a study of beta chain features in type 1 diabetes. As for the study in general: There were some 110 million sorted cells examined across all samples.

Based on CD45RO/CCR7/CD25/CD127/CD95/CD27, CD4+ regulatory, stem cell-like memory, naive and central memory cells were sorted. Once sorted, every population was more than 95% pure. From germline, CDR1 is SGHRS and CDR2 YFSETQ. The CDR3 consists of 15 residues. Trimming took 4 bases from V and 4 from J; bases not matched to a gene: 8. This receptor was identified in a woman between 40 and 55 years old in good health. The chain uses TRBV5-1 and TRBJ2-7; TRBD1 matches at 10 bases. Sequencing input: naive CD4+ T cells from blood. In DNA form, the CDR3 reads TGCGCCAGCAGCCCCAGGGACAGGGGAGTGTACGAGCAGTACTTC. Its protein is CASSPRDRGVYEQYF.